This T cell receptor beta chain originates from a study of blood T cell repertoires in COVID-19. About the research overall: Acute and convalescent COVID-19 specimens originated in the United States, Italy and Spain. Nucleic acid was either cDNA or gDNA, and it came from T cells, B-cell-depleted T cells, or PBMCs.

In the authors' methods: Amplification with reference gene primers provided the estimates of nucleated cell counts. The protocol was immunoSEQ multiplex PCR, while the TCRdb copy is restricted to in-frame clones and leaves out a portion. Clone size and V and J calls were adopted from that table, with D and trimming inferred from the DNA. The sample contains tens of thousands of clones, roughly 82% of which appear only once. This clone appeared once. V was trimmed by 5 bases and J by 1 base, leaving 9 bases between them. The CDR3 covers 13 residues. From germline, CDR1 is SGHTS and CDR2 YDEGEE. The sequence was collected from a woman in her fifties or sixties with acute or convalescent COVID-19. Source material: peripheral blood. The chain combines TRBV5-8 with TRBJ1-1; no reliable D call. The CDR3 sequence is CASRLNWNTEAFF. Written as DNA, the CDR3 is TGTGCCAGCAGATTAAATTGGAACACTGAAGCTTTCTTT.